This note documents a single T cell receptor beta chain sequence. This clone has a count of ten or more. Its antigen is currently not known. It has no much larger one-base neighbor in the sample; base qualities were not kept. No treatment had been received by any patient before thyroid surgery. Patient clinical samples collected from about 2011 to 2018 were retrospectively analysed using T-cell receptor beta sequencing. Library preparation used PCR. Instrument used: Illumina HiSeq 4000. High-throughput sequencing was used to profile the TCR beta-chain CDR3 region of each patient. The authors' pipeline ran thus. A classifier to discriminate distant-metastatic papillary thyroid cancer patients was built from CDR3 differences across clinicopathological groups. The Shannon index was used to assess repertoire diversity, and the Morisita-Horn index was used to assess tumor-blood repertoire similarity. TCRdb trimmed the raw reads at Q25, called clones with MiXCR and kept productive beta chains. For this entry, the V and J calls and clone size follow TCRdb and not the study's own pipeline. The table for this sample lists 20,000 to 30,000 clones; over 10% of them were counted only once. The ten largest clones capture nearly 5% of the sample.

The record originates from a study of metastatic and nonmetastatic thyroid tumors (dated by TCRdb to 2019 to 2021). General notes on the study: For patients with malignant and with benign thyroid disease, the researchers compared repertoires between peripheral blood samples and tumor or nodule tissue samples.

Beyond this particular receptor, the publication reports: TCR beta diversity was reported as significantly higher in malignant tumors than in benign nodules, in both blood and tumor samples.

The CDR3, cysteine through phenylalanine, is 13 amino acids long. Of all the DNA, just the CDR3 is kept, 39 bases in frame from base 1. CDR1 and CDR2 were assigned from the germline V gene as KGHDR and SFDVKD. V and J are truncated by 7 bases and 1 base respectively, leaving an intervening sequence of 9 bases. This sequence was found in a female donor with papillary thyroid cancer or a benign thyroid nodule (not recorded which). Some clones in this sample may be carry-over from other donors' samples. The rearranged chain carries TRBV24-1 and TRBJ1-1; a confident D gene designation cannot be given. The specimen was blood. The CDR3 here reads CATRGRRNTEAFF. The DNA sequence reads TGTGCCACCAGAGGACGGAGGAACACTGAAGCTTTCTTT.